A selection of T cell receptor beta chains follows, all from one sample in a study of shared clonotypes between healthy human individuals. Measured with immunoSEQ multiplex PCR; TCRdb has only the in-frame clones, and not every one. The sample lists millions of clones, approximately 93% occurring once. Sequencing was performed on naive CD4+ T cells from PBMCs. The receptor set was obtained from a young man in good health. Some clones in this sample may be carry-over from other donors' samples. Each CDR3 is given with its conserved first and last residue. Fields, in order: D gene, clone size, J gene, V gene, CDR3 DNA, CDR3 protein. D genes are given only for firm matches. Expanded clones are given a class, and other clones once, few, many or no size at all.

TRBD2	once	TRBJ2-1	TRBV28	TGTGCCAGCAGGGGCGATTGGACTAGCGGAAGAATTGATGAGCAGTTCTTC	CASRGDWTSGRIDEQFF
TRBD2	-	TRBJ2-1	TRBV7-8	TGTGCCAGCAGCTATATAGCGGGAAGCTCCTACAATGAGCAGTTCTTC	CASSYIAGSSYNEQFF
-	-	TRBJ1-4	TRBV28	TGTGCCAGCTCCCACGTCCGCGGGCCAACTAATGAAAAACTGTTTTTT	CASSHVRGPTNEKLFF
TRBD1	-	TRBJ2-1	TRBV5-1	TGCGCCAGCAGCGGCGACAGGGCCGGCAATGAGCAGTTCTTC	CASSGDRAGNEQFF
TRBD2	-	TRBJ2-7	TRBV28	TGTGCCAGCAGTTTGGTATACGGGAGGGCCCCCTACGAGCAGTACTTC	CASSLVYGRAPYEQYF
-	-	TRBJ2-1	TRBV11-3	TGTGCCAGCAGCTCCAACGTTCGTGGGGATCAGTTCTTC	CASSSNVRGDQFF
-	-	TRBJ2-5	TRBV18	TGTGCCAGCTCACCTGACGGCAGTGGGTGGACCCAGTACTTC	CASSPDGSGWTQYF
TRBD2	-	TRBJ2-1	TRBV4-1	TGCGCCAGCAGCCAATTTATACTAGCGGGAGGCAATGAGCAGTTCTTC	CASSQFILAGGNEQFF
-	-	TRBJ1-5	TRBV9	TGTGCCAGCAGTCCCTACGACGGACCGAGCAATCAGCCCCAGCATTTT	CASSPYDGPSNQPQHF
TRBD1	-	TRBJ2-1	TRBV4-1	TGCGCCAGCAGCAGGGGACAGGGATCGGATGAGCAGTTCTTC	CASSRGQGSDEQFF
-	-	TRBJ1-3	TRBV7-2	TGTGCCGTTACAACAGGGTCCTCTGGAAACACCATATATTTT	CAVTTGSSGNTIYF
-	once	TRBJ2-7	TRBV28	TGTGCCAGCACTCGAGGGGGAACCTACGAGCAGTACTTC	CASTRGGTYEQYF
TRBD1	-	TRBJ1-1	TRBV7-3	TGTGCCAGCAGGGCAGACAGGGGTCGGACTGAAGCTTTCTTT	CASRADRGRTEAFF
-	-	TRBJ2-7	TRBV9	TGTGCCAGCAGCGTAGGGCTAGGGGCCTCCTACGAGCAGTACTTC	CASSVGLGASYEQYF
-	-	TRBJ2-3	TRBV5-1	TGCGCCAGCAGCTCCATTCCTAGCACAGATACGCAGTATTTT	CASSSIPSTDTQYF
TRBD2	-	TRBJ2-5	TRBV5-1	TGCGCCAGCAGCTTGCTAGCGGGAGGGGAAGAGACCCAGTACTTC	CASSLLAGGEETQYF
-	-	TRBJ1-2	TRBV19	TGTGCCAGTAGTATAAACGCCGGCGGCTACACCTTC	CASSINAGGYTF
-	-	TRBJ1-4	TRBV28	TGTGCCAGCAGTACTCCGGGCAGAAATGAAAAACTGTTTTTT	CASSTPGRNEKLFF
-	-	TRBJ2-5	TRBV28	TGTGCCAGCAACCTCCCCAAGGGCGGAGAAGAGACCCAGTACTTC	CASNLPKGGEETQYF
TRBD1	-	TRBJ2-1	TRBV9	TGTGCCAGCAGCGTGGGGACAGGGGCCTACAATGAGCAGTTCTTC	CASSVGTGAYNEQFF
TRBD1	-	TRBJ2-5	TRBV2	TGTGCCAGCACCGACGGGACAGTCCAAGAGACCCAGTACTTC	CASTDGTVQETQYF
TRBD2	once	TRBJ2-3	TRBV19	TGTGCCAGTAGTATCAGGGTTGGCGGGAGAAGCACAGATACGCAGTATTTT	CASSIRVGGRSTDTQYF
-	-	TRBJ2-2	TRBV18	TGTGCCAGCTCACCACCACGCCCGACCCCCGGGGAGCTGTTTTTT	CASSPPRPTPGELFF
-	-	TRBJ2-4	TRBV27	TGTGCCAGCAGCCCCTTCCCCCCGACAACGGCCAAAAACATTCAGTACTTC	CASSPFPPTTAKNIQYF
TRBD1	-	TRBJ1-1	TRBV7-2	TGTGCCAGTATGATACAGGGGATGAACACTGAAGCTTTCTTT	CASMIQGMNTEAFF
TRBD2	-	TRBJ2-1	TRBV7-9	TGTGCCAGCAGCTCGAGCGGGAGCCGATCCTACAATGAGCAGTTCTTC	CASSSSGSRSYNEQFF
-	-	TRBJ2-6	TRBV27	TGTGCCAGCAGTATCCGGGAGCCGTGGGGGGCCAACGTCCTGACTTTC	CASSIREPWGANVLTF
TRBD2	-	TRBJ2-7	TRBV2	TGTGCCAGCAGTGGGGTAGCGGGGTGGGAGTACTTC	CASSGVAGWEYF
TRBD1	-	TRBJ2-5	TRBV6-5	TGTGCCAGCAGTTACTCAGGGACAGCTGAAGAGACCCAGTACTTC	CASSYSGTAEETQYF
-	-	TRBJ2-1	TRBV19	TGTGCCAGTAGTATCAGGCTACTTAAACCCTACAATGAGCAGTTCTTC	CASSIRLLKPYNEQFF
-	once	TRBJ1-2	TRBV2	TGTGCCAGCCTGGGGAGGGGTGTAGGTGGCTACACCTTC	CASLGRGVGGYTF
TRBD2	-	TRBJ2-7	TRBV9	TGTGCCAGCAGCGTATTTCCGGGAGGGACCTACGAGCAGTACTTC	CASSVFPGGTYEQYF
-	-	TRBJ1-3	TRBV19	TGTGCCAGTAGCACAGGGATAGTGGGAGGAAACACCATATATTTT	CASSTGIVGGNTIYF
TRBD2	-	TRBJ2-1	TRBV9	TGTGCCAGCAGCGTAGAGGTTGGGACTAGCGGTGACAATGAGCAGTTCTTC	CASSVEVGTSGDNEQFF
TRBD2	-	TRBJ2-2	TRBV11-2	TGTGCCAGCAGCGGGAAACTAGCGGCGAACACCGGGGAGCTGTTTTTT	CASSGKLAANTGELFF
-	-	TRBJ1-1	TRBV9	TGTGCCAGCAGCGTAGCTCCCGGACTGGGGAGGAACACTGAAGCTTTCTTT	CASSVAPGLGRNTEAFF
-	-	TRBJ2-7	TRBV29-1	TGCAGCGTTGAGAGGTCAGGGCCCGAGCAGTACTTC	CSVERSGPEQYF
-	-	TRBJ2-2	TRBV19	TGTGCCAGTAGGAAAACAGGGTCGGTGGACACCGGGGAGCTGTTTTTT	CASRKTGSVDTGELFF
-	-	TRBJ1-2	TRBV5-1	TGCGCCAGCAGCTTGGTCGGGGGTTTAGCTAACTATGGCTACACCTTC	CASSLVGGLANYGYTF
TRBD2	-	TRBJ2-1	TRBV5-1	TGCGCCAGCCAGCCCACTAGCGGGACCTACAATGAGCAGTTCTTC	CASQPTSGTYNEQFF
-	-	TRBJ2-1	TRBV28	TGTGCCAGCACGGCCGCCGCGAACTACAATGAGCAGTTCTTC	CASTAAANYNEQFF